The 17 T cell receptor beta chains given below trace back to one sample, sequenced in a study of PD-1 blockade in classical Hodgkin lymphoma. Every single patient, without exception, relapsed after autologous stem cell transplantation, and brentuximab vedotin exposure varied. Clones were sequenced by immunoSEQ multiplex PCR, and TCRdb holds only the in-frame ones, with some missing. Of roughly 140,000 clones listed, around 73% were seen once; the top ten hold about 9.3%. Sequencing used peripheral blood mononuclear cells (PBMCs), obtained before the second cycle of nivolumab. These receptors were taken from a human donor with classical Hodgkin lymphoma.

The chain uses TRBV19 and TRBJ2-1; D unclear. V lost 3 bases to trimming and J lost 6 bases, with 12 bases between them. Germline loops: CDR1 LNHDA, CDR2 SQIVND (reference sequence). CDR3 length: 14 residues. CDR3 region: CASSIGVRLNEQFF. Written as DNA, the CDR3 is TGTGCCAGTAGTATCGGAGTCCGTCTCAATGAGCAGTTCTTC. The variable domain in full, completed from reference TRBV19 and TRBJ2-1, reads DGGITQSPKYLFRKEGQNVTLSCEQNLNHDAMYWYRQDPGQGLRLIYYSQIVNDFQKGDIAEGYSVSREKKESFPLTVTSAQKNPTAFYLCASSIGVRLNEQFFGPGTRLTVL.

The chain has TRBV4-1 and TRBJ2-7, with 14 bases aligning to TRBD2. The junction had 9 bases not matched to a gene; V was cut back by 1 base and J by 1 base. CDR3 length equals 19 residues. Germline V gene lookup returns CDR1 MGHRA and CDR2 YSYEKL. CDR3 region: CASSQVGLAGGPGSYEQYF. In nucleotides, the CDR3 is TGCGCCAGCAGCCAAGTAGGACTAGCGGGGGGCCCCGGGTCCTACGAGCAGTACTTC.

This chain joins TRBV6-6 and TRBJ2-7; D possibly corresponds to TRBD1 (6 bases). The CDR3 consists of 14 residues. V gave up 6 bases and J gave up 3 bases, with 15 bases separating them. CDR1 and CDR2 (germline): MNHNY, SVGAGI (reference sequence). This CDR3 is CASSPTGTLYEQYF. CDR3 nucleotide sequence: TGTGCCAGCAGCCCGACCGGGACACTCTACGAGCAGTACTTC.

V is TRBV5-4 and J is TRBJ2-5, with 9 bases identical to TRBD1. The last part of the DNA fits TRBJ2-7 better; the J call may be wrong. The germline V gene encodes CDR1 SGHNT and CDR2 YYREEE (reference sequence). This CDR3 spans 14 amino acids. The CDR3 DNA follows: TGTGCCAGCAGCGTACAGGGGGCGAAGGACGAGCAGTACTTC. Encoded protein: CASSVQGAKDEQYF.

V gene TRBV6-6 combines with J gene TRBJ1-2; possible D gene TRBD1, 6 bases. V lost 7 bases, J lost 2 bases, and 14 bases lay in between. The CDR3 totals 14 residues. Germline V gene lookup returns CDR1 MNHNY and CDR2 SVGAGI (reference sequence). In DNA form, the CDR3 reads TGTGCCAGCACCCGAAACGACAGGAACTATGGCTACACCTTC. Its protein is CASTRNDRNYGYTF.

In DNA, the CDR3 is TGTGCCAGCTCACTCGCAGGGGGATATGAAGCTTTCTTT. As protein: CASSLAGGYEAFF. This chain uses TRBV18 with TRBJ1-1; 7 nucleotides match TRBD1. V was clipped by 4 bases and J by 7 bases; unmatched bases: 6. CDR3 size: 13 residues. Germline V gene lookup returns CDR1 KGHSH and CDR2 LQKENI.

This chain connects TRBV19 to TRBJ1-2; 7 bases map to TRBD1. The V gene end was trimmed by 5 bases and the J gene end by 4 bases; junction bases not matched to a gene: 10. Germline assignment: CDR1 LNHDA and CDR2 SQIVND (reference sequence). The CDR3 runs 15 residues. CDR3 region: CASSSLPQGTYGYTF. CDR3 sequence (DNA): TGTGCCAGTAGTTCCCTACCACAGGGGACCTATGGCTACACCTTC. Full variable domain (missing parts from reference TRBV19 and TRBJ1-2): DGGITQSPKYLFRKEGQNVTLSCEQNLNHDAMYWYRQDPGQGLRLIYYSQIVNDFQKGDIAEGYSVSREKKESFPLTVTSAQKNPTAFYLCASSSLPQGTYGYTFGSGTRLTVV.

V gene TRBV19 combines with J gene TRBJ2-7; possibly TRBD1 for D (6 bases). The CDR3 totals 14 residues. The ends were cut back, 6 bases at V and 1 base at J, with 13 bases in the middle. The germline V gene encodes CDR1 LNHDA and CDR2 SQIVND (reference sequence). CDR3 residues: CASRQTGPSYEQYF. The CDR3 region has the DNA TGTGCCAGTAGGCAGACAGGTCCTTCCTACGAGCAGTACTTC.

V gene TRBV6-4 combines with J gene TRBJ2-2, with D uncertain. The germline V gene encodes CDR1 MRHNA and CDR2 SNTAGT. This CDR3 spans 13 amino acids. Trimming removed 6 bases from V and 4 bases from J, with 9 bases in between. For the CDR3, the DNA is TGTGCCAGCAGAAGGTTTACCACCGGGGAGCTGTTTTTT. Its translation: CASRRFTTGELFF.

This chain links TRBV27 with TRBJ2-5; D may be TRBD2 (5 bases). The germline V gene encodes CDR1 MNHEY and CDR2 SMNVEV (reference sequence). The V gene lost 2 bases and the J gene lost 8 bases, with 12 bases spanning the gap. This CDR3 is built from 13 residues. In DNA form, the CDR3 reads TGTGCCAGCAGTTTAGGCGGGTTGACCACCCAGTACTTC. This gives the protein CASSLGGLTTQYF.

This clone has only one observation. The chain carries TRBV7-2 and TRBJ2-3; TRBD2 agrees at 9 bases. Trimming removed 6 bases from V and 0 bases from J; junction bases left unmatched: 13. The CDR3 spans 18 residues. Germline V gene lookup returns CDR1 SGHTA and CDR2 FQGNSA. The DNA for the CDR3 is TGTGCCAGCAGTCTCTCACCCTCTAGCGGGGCTAGCACAGATACGCAGTATTTT. Its translation is CASSLSPSSGASTDTQYF.

The V and J genes are TRBV10-3 and TRBJ1-6; the match to TRBD1 covers 7 bases. There are 15 residues in the CDR3. V lost 7 bases and J lost 10; bases outside the gene matches: 13. Germline lookup yields CDR1 ENHRY and CDR2 SYGVKD. The CDR3 here is CAITGSEQGRSPLHF. The DNA for the CDR3 is TGTGCCATCACGGGGTCGGAACAGGGGCGGTCACCCCTCCACTTT.

This clone was observed a single time. V and J are TRBV9 and TRBJ2-7; the match to TRBD1 covers 9 bases. Per germline, CDR1 SGDLS and CDR2 YYNGEE. J gave up 3 bases and V 3 bases, and 4 bases lay outside the gene matches. The CDR3 has 14 amino acids. The CDR3 DNA reads TGTGCCAGCAGCGCGGGGACAGGGCTCTACGAGCAGTACTTC. It yields the protein CASSAGTGLYEQYF.

Remarks on this clone: One end of the junction varies from germline; a read error may be responsible. The J gene is TRBJ2-7, the V gene TRBV10-2; TRBD2 matches at 13 bases. The CDR3 spans 13 residues. CDR1 and CDR2 (germline): WSHSY, SAAADI. The CDR3 protein is CASSEGLAGDRTF. In DNA, the CDR3 is TGCGCCAGCAGTGAGGGACTAGCGGGAGACCGAACATTC.

This clone came up a few times. The chain has TRBV27 and TRBJ2-3; D is tentatively TRBD1 or TRBD2 (7 bases each). The ends were cut back, 4 bases at V and 4 bases at J, with 15 bases in the middle. Germline CDR1 is MNHEY and CDR2 is SMNVEV (reference sequence). The CDR3 totals 15 residues. The CDR3 loop is CASSSLSGGADTQYF. CDR3 bases: TGTGCCAGCAGTTCACTCTCAGGGGGGGCAGATACGCAGTATTTT.

This chain links TRBV19 with TRBJ2-3; D unclear. The CDR3 contains 14 residues. Germline CDR1 is LNHDA and CDR2 is SQIVND (reference sequence). V was shortened by 3 bases and J by 2 bases, with 9 bases between the two germline ends. The CDR3 protein is CASSIGYHTDTQYF. DNA of the CDR3: TGTGCCAGTAGTATCGGGTATCACACAGATACGCAGTATTTT. Full variable domain (outside the CDR3, taken from reference TRBV19 and TRBJ2-3): DGGITQSPKYLFRKEGQNVTLSCEQNLNHDAMYWYRQDPGQGLRLIYYSQIVNDFQKGDIAEGYSVSREKKESFPLTVTSAQKNPTAFYLCASSIGYHTDTQYFGPGTRLTVL.

The V call is TRBV7-3, the J call TRBJ2-3; tentatively, D is TRBD1 or TRBD2 (5 bases each). The ends were cut back, 0 bases at V and 4 bases at J, with 5 bases in the middle. CDR1 and CDR2 from the germline V gene are SGHTA and FQGTGA. The CDR3 sequence is 13 residues long. The CDR3 DNA reads TGTGCCAGCAGCTTAACGGGGGCAGATACGCAGTATTTT. It translates to CASSLTGADTQYF.